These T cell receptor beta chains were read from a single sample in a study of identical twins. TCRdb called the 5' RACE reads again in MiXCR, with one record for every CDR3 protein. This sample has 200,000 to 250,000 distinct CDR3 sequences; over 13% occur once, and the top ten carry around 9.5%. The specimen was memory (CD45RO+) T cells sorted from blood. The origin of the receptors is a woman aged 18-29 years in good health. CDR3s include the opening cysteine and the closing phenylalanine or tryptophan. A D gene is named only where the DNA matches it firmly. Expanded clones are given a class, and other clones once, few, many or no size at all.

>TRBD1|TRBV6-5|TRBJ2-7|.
TGTGCCAGCAGTTACCCAGACAGGGGAGACGAGCAGTACTTC
CASSYPDRGDEQYF
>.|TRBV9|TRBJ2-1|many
TGTGCCAGCAGCGTAGTTGGATCCGGCTCCTACAATGAGCAGTTCTTC
CASSVVGSGSYNEQFF
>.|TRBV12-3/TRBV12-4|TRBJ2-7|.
TGTGCCAGCAGTTTGAATATCCGATACGAGCAGTACTTC
CASSLNIRYEQYF
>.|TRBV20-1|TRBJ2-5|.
TGCAGTGCTAGTAGTACGAAAGAGACCCAGTACTTC
CSASSTKETQYF
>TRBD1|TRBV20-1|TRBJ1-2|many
TGCAGTGCTAGTGAGGGACAGGGGGTGTTCGCCTTC
CSASEGQGVFAF
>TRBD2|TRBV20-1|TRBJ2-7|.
TGCAGTGCTGGGGAGGGCCCGACCTACGAGCAGTACTTC
CSAGEGPTYEQYF
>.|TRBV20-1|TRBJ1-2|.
TGCAGTGCCTTCTCCGAGACTGAGTATGGCTACACCTTC
CSAFSETEYGYTF
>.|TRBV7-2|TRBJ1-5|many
TGTGCCAGCAGCTCTCCAAATCAGCCCCAGCATTTT
CASSSPNQPQHF
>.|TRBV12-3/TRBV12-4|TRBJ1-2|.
TGTGCCAGCAGCTCGAGAGGGGGGGGCTGGGGCTACACCTTC
CASSSRGGGWGYTF
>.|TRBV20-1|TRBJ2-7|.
TGCAGTGCTAGAAGGGACTCCGAATACTACGAGCAGTACTTC
CSARRDSEYYEQYF
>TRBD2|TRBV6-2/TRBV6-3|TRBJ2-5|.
TGTGCCAGCAGTTATTACAAGACTAGCGGGAGAGGAGAGACCCAGTACTTC
CASSYYKTSGRGETQYF
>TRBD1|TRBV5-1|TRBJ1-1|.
TGCGCCAGCAGCTCGGGACAGGTCATCGGCACTGAAGCTTTCTTT
CASSSGQVIGTEAFF
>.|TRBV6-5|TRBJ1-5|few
TGTGCCAGCGGGGTCAATCAGCCCCAGCATTTT
CASGVNQPQHF
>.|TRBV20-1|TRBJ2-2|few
TGCAGTGCTAGGGACACCGACACCGGGGAGCTGTTTTTT
CSARDTDTGELFF
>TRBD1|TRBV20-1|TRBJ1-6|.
TGCTGTGCTAGTAGTCGACAGGGGAATAATTCACCCCTCCACTTT
CCASSRQGNNSPLHF
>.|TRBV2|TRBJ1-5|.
TGTGCCAGCAGTGCAGGGTTTGGGTCGAGTCAGCCCCAGCATTTT
CASSAGFGSSQPQHF
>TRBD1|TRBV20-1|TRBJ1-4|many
TGCAGTGCCGCAATGGGACAGGGAGGAAAACTGTTTTTT
CSAAMGQGGKLFF
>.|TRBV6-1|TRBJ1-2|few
TGTGCCAGCAGCCAGACCCTAGCTAACTATGGCTACACCTTC
CASSQTLANYGYTF
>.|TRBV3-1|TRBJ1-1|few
TGTGCCAGCAGCCTCCGAGGCGGTTGGACTGAAGCTTTCTTT
CASSLRGGWTEAFF
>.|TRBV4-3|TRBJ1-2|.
TGCGCCAGCAGCCAAGTCTTGGGGGGCCAGGATGGCTACACCTTC
CASSQVLGGQDGYTF
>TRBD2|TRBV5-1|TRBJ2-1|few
TGCTCCACCCTAGCGGGGGGGCCTAACTACAATGAGCAGTTCTTC
CSTLAGGPNYNEQFF
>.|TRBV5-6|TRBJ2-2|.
TGTGCCAGCAGCTTGGCGGGGCATAGAGACGGGGAGCTGTTTTTT
CASSLAGHRDGELFF
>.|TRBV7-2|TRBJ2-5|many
TGTGCCAGCAGCCAAGTGGCAGCACAAGAGACCCAGTACTTC
CASSQVAAQETQYF
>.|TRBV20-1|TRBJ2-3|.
TGCAGTGCTACTCGACTCCTGGATACGCAGTATTTT
CSATRLLDTQYF
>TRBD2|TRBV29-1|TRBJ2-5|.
TGCAGCGTTATCGGCGGGAGGGGGCAAGAGACCCAGTACTTC
CSVIGGRGQETQYF
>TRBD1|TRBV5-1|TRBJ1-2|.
TGCGCCAGCAGCACCGGGACAGCCAGCCTTAACTATGGCTACACCTTC
CASSTGTASLNYGYTF
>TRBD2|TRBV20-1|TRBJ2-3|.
TGCAGTGCTGGCGGGGGACTAGCCGACTTCACAGATACGCAGTATTTT
CSAGGGLADFTDTQYF
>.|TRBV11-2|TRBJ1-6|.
TGTGCCAGCAGCCCGGGTTATAATTCACCCCTCCACTTT
CASSPGYNSPLHF
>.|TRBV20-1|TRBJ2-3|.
TGCAGTGCCGCTAGGATTGTTAGCACAGATACGCAGTATTTT
CSAARIVSTDTQYF
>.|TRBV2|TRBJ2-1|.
TGTGCCAGCAGTCTCCAGGAGCAGTTCTTC
CASSLQEQFF
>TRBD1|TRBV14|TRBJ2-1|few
TGTGCCAGCAGCCCCACAGGAGTGCCAGGGGGTCGCAATGAGCAGTTCTTC
CASSPTGVPGGRNEQFF
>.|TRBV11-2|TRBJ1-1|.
TGTGCCAGCAGCTCCATTTTGGGGTACACTGAAGCTTTCTTT
CASSSILGYTEAFF
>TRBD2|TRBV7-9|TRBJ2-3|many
TGTGCCAGCAGCTTTAGCGGGAACACAGATACGCAGTATTTT
CASSFSGNTDTQYF
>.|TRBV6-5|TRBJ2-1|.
TGTGCCAGCAGTTCGGACACCCCGGCCAAGAGCTCCTACAATGAGCAGTTCTTC
CASSSDTPAKSSYNEQFF
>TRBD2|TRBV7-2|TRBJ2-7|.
TGTGCCAGCAGCTTAGCCGGGACTAGCGGGGGGTACGAACAGTACTTC
CASSLAGTSGGYEQYF
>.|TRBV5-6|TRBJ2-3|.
TGTGCCAGCAGCTTGAGCAGGTACACAGATACGCAGTATTTT
CASSLSRYTDTQYF